A selection of T cell receptor beta chains follows, all from one sample in a study of T cell responses to AZD1222 COVID-19 vaccine. Measured with immunoSEQ multiplex PCR; TCRdb has only the in-frame clones, and not every one. Of 130,000 to 150,000 clones in the sample, around 90% were seen once. The input for sequencing was peripheral blood, taken 28 days after the second dose of the MenACWY control vaccine. Receptors originate from an adult who received the MenACWY meningococcal vaccine as a control. Both conserved end residues are part of each CDR3.

v_gene,CDR3aa
TRBV7-6,CASSSPKGDTDTQYF
TRBV3-1/TRBV3-2,CASSQYLGGTQYF
TRBV19,CASRHAGQGAKNIQYF
TRBV18,CASSPPGQGARNYGYTF
TRBV30,CAWSTGTYEAFF
TRBV11-2,CASSSNSGTYNEQFF
TRBV4-1,CASSPTSARNTGELFF
TRBV24-1,CATIIMQPSGNTIYF
TRBV11-3,CASSPAWTTAYEQYF
TRBV9,CASSARTGEDQPQHF
TRBV19,CASSMVEGAKRMKPQHF
TRBV7-3,CASSLPDRGQVDTQYF
TRBV4-1,CASSQVGGVLHNEQFF
TRBV9,CASSVEEGGGSTDTQYF
TRBV6-5,CASSTGTSEFF
TRBV9,CASTPQSAPGRAFF
TRBV10-3,CAISPGTSPYNEQFF
TRBV18,CASSRPGTRDNEQFF
TRBV30,CAWTWTGVEAFF
TRBV6-1,CASSEASHQPQHF
TRBV30,CAWSRAVTEAFF
TRBV4-3,CASSQGWRWRGTEAFF
TRBV28,CASSPPAAFSYEQYF
TRBV30,CAWSVRGVSQPQHF
TRBV4-3,CASSQDPGTGSRYNEQFF
TRBV10-3,CAISDQGASDTEAFF
TRBV11-2,CASSRLETQYF
TRBV7-3,CASSLRGGTGELFF
TRBV29-1,CSGRAGSGNTIYF
TRBV28,CASSTPGRGGYTF
TRBV2,CASSESRVSYNSPLHF
TRBV7-2,CASSEDRRVGYTF
TRBV5-5,CASSFPGNHEQYF
TRBV6-5,CASSLYYGANTEAFF
TRBV18,CASSPDQANYGYTF
TRBV6-5,CASSYRSTGEGNTIYF
TRBV5-1,CASSPGQGHYGYTF
TRBV28,CASGELAGVETQYF
TRBV24-1,CATSDQGLAGGPTDTQYF
TRBV29-1,CSVGSGSGNEKLFF
TRBV6-2/TRBV6-3,CASSPSAVVQPQHF
TRBV5-1,CASSFGDRVPNEQFF
TRBV15,CATSRENSAGNQPQHF
TRBV2,CASSDGRSGAQYF
TRBV19,CASSPRGGTNGELFF
TRBV2,CASTRLAGGYNEQFF
TRBV7-2,CASSPGTGFTYEQYF
TRBV18,CASSPGQVETQYF
TRBV20-1,CSASHTGGRDWEQFF